Presented here are 32 T cell receptor beta chains from one specimen sequenced in a study of tumor-infiltrating lymphocytes in primary liver carcinoma. Priming with a constant-region primer yielded TCR beta cDNA from about 500 ng total RNA. ARM-PCR was slightly modified, and three nested multiplex PCR rounds with it gave rise to the TCR beta libraries. With TRBV1-TRBV30 forward primers and a C-beta reverse primer, the first two PCR rounds were run for approximately 10 cycles each. Using its own MiXCR run on the multiplex PCR reads, TCRdb lists one record per CDR3 protein. The data contain 300,000 to 350,000 distinct CDR3 sequences, roughly 60% of them seen just once; the ten biggest clones take up over 15%. Unsorted whole blood yielded the blood RNA, and germline DNA was also extracted. Source material: peripheral blood. Source of these receptors: a woman in her 30s with primary liver carcinoma and hepatitis B virus infection.

The V and J genes are TRBV20-1 and TRBJ1-6; no firm D call. CDR3 length: 15 residues. V was trimmed by 3 bases and J by 5 bases, leaving 14 bases between them. Germline CDR1 is DFQATT and CDR2 is SNEGSKA (reference sequence). CDR3 DNA sequence: TGCAGTGCTAGCCCTCCTGACTGGGATAATTCACCCCTCCACTTT. Amino acids: CSASPPDWDNSPLHF.

About this clonotype itself: This CDR3 fails to terminate in the conserved phenylalanine or tryptophan, so it likely reflects a read error. V is TRBV11-3 and J is TRBJ2-2, with TRBD2 as a possible D gene (5 bases). Germline V gene data show CDR1 as SGHNT and CDR2 as YENEEA. The CDR3 consists of 14 residues. V was shortened by 5 bases and J by 7 bases, with 14 bases between the two germline ends. CDR3 nucleotide sequence: TGTGCCAGCAGCCTGGGTCACGGGGACGGGGAGCTGTTTCTT. Amino acid sequence: CASSLGHGDGELFL.

This clonotype appeared a few times. CDR3 in amino acids: CASSYRVGGRTDTQYF. The CDR3 DNA reads as TGTGCCAGCAGTTACCGAGTGGGAGGGAGGACAGATACGCAGTATTTT. The chain links TRBV6-5 to TRBJ2-3; 7 bases line up with TRBD2. Looked up from germline, CDR1 is MNHEY and CDR2 is SVGAGI. The V gene end was trimmed by 2 bases and the J gene end by 3 bases; junction bases not matched to a gene: 8. The CDR3 length is 16 residues.

In this sample, this clonotype turned up a few times. The J gene is TRBJ1-5, the V gene TRBV6-2 or TRBV6-3; D call uncertain. V was trimmed by 2 bases and J by 4 bases, leaving 9 bases between them. Germline CDR1 is MNHEY and CDR2 is SVGEGT. The CDR3 runs to 14 residues. This chain's CDR3 is CASSYNRLNQPQHF. In nucleotides, the CDR3 is TGTGCCAGCAGTTACAACAGATTGAATCAGCCCCAGCATTTT.

This clonotype appeared many times. The chain uses TRBV29-1 and TRBJ1-1, with D possibly being TRBD1 (5 bases). This CDR3 region has 12 residues. Per germline, CDR1 SQVTM and CDR2 ANQGSEA. V was clipped by 5 bases and J by 5 bases, with 12 bases between them. The CDR3 region has the DNA TGCAGCGTTATTAAGGAGGGGACTGAAGCTTTCTTT. The encoded protein is CSVIKEGTEAFF.

As for this clonotype: This is likely a read error, given that the CDR3 carries no conserved phenylalanine or tryptophan at its end. This rearrangement joins TRBV7-9 to TRBJ2-1, with D possibly being TRBD1 (5 bases). The germline CDR1 and CDR2 sequences are SEHNR and FQNEAQ (reference sequence). V was shortened by 1 base and J by 6 bases, with 19 bases between the two germline ends. This CDR3 spans 17 amino acids. CDR3 sequence: CASSLGGHPIDANEQFS. The CDR3 DNA reads TGTGCCAGCAGCTTAGGTGGACACCCAATAGATGCCAATGAGCAGTTCTCC.

This chain links TRBV5-1 with TRBJ2-7; TRBD2 matches at 12 bases. Germline values: CDR1 SGHRS, CDR2 YFSETQ. With 0 bases clipped from V and 5 bases from J, the junction kept 3 bases outside the gene matches. This CDR3 has 15 amino acids. CDR3 nucleotide sequence: TGCGCCAGCAGCTTGGCGACTAGCGGGAGCCACGAGCAGTACTTC. Protein sequence: CASSLATSGSHEQYF.

A remark on this clonotype: At one end the junction does not follow the germline gene, possibly because of a read error. The chain carries TRBV14 and TRBJ2-3; D is undetermined. This CDR3 spans 13 amino acids. The germline V gene has CDR1 SGHDN and CDR2 FVKESK. In DNA, the CDR3 is TGTGCTAGCATCCGCCAATACACAGATACGCAGTATTTT. It translates to CASIRQYTDTQYF.

This clonotype was detected many times. This chain connects TRBV10-2 to TRBJ1-1; 8 bases agree with TRBD1. This CDR3 is 17 amino acids long. Trimming took 2 bases from V and 1 from J; bases not matched to a gene: 9. Germline V gene sequence: CDR1 WSHSY, CDR2 SAAADI. The CDR3 reads CASSERAGGERNTEAFF. CDR3 bases: TGCGCCAGCAGTGAGAGGGCAGGGGGCGAGAGGAACACTGAAGCTTTCTTT.

A few counts support this clonotype. The rearrangement uses TRBV12-3 or TRBV12-4 and TRBJ2-7; TRBD1 aligns across 7 bases. V shed 7 bases, J shed 3 bases, and the junction held 12 bases outside the gene matches. CDR3 size: 15 residues. In DNA form, the CDR3 reads TGTGCCAGCACCCCTAAAGGACAGGCGCTCTACGAGCAGTACTTC. As protein: CASTPKGQALYEQYF.

With respect to this clonotype: One end of the junction varies from germline; a read error may be responsible. The gene calls are TRBV6-5 and TRBJ2-7; TRBD1 is a possible D gene (6 bases). The CDR3 is made up of 15 amino acids. In germline, CDR1 is MNHEY, CDR2 SVGAGI. CDR3 region: CASNYKDRSSYEQHF. The DNA of the CDR3 is TGTGCCAGCAATTACAAGGACAGAAGCTCCTACGAGCAGCACTTC.

As for this clonotype: One junction end disagrees with the germline gene, perhaps due to a read error. This chain connects TRBV28 to TRBJ1-4, with TRBD1 as a possible D gene (5 bases). Germline CDR1 is MDHEN and CDR2 is SYDVKM. The CDR3 runs to 16 residues. The CDR3 loop is CASKFSGTAIGEKLFF. As DNA, the CDR3 is TGTGCTAGCAAGTTTTCCGGGACCGCGATTGGTGAAAAACTGTTTTTT.

This clonotype appeared many times. The chain joins TRBV4-1 to TRBJ1-1; D unclear. CDR1 and CDR2 from the germline V gene are MGHRA and YSYEKL. CDR3 length equals 13 residues. The V end was cut by 1 base, the J end by 1 base, with 4 bases between. The CDR3 sequence: CASSQGQNTEAFF. For the CDR3, the DNA is TGCGCCAGCAGCCAAGGACAGAACACTGAAGCTTTCTTT.

Comment on this clonotype: A read error may be the cause here, since a much bigger clone is one base away. This rearrangement joins TRBV29-1 to TRBJ2-1, with 8 nucleotides matching TRBD1. The J segment lost 9 bases and the V segment lost 6 bases, leaving 13 bases of the junction unmatched. The CDR3 extends over 14 amino acids. The germline CDR1 and CDR2 sequences are SQVTM and ANQGSEA. The CDR3 coding sequence is TGCAGCGTCTCGGACAGGGTCGGTGACATTGAGCAGTTCTTC. This gives the protein CSVSDRVGDIEQFF.

DNA of the CDR3: TGTGCCAGCAGTTACTCGACTAAGGGGGATACCTACGAGCAGTACTTC. This sequence encodes CASSYSTKGDTYEQYF. The chain couples TRBV6-2 or TRBV6-3 to TRBJ2-7; a possible D gene is TRBD1 (6 bases). Per germline, CDR1 MNHEY and CDR2 SVGEGT. The V end lost 0 bases, the J end lost 2 bases, and 14 bases lay between the germline ends. The CDR3 has 16 residues.

A note on this clonotype: A read error may explain this, as a much larger clone is one base away. The chain joins TRBV29-1 to TRBJ1-1, with D perhaps matching TRBD1 (6 bases). In germline, CDR1 is SQVTM, CDR2 ANQGSEA. This CDR3 has 13 amino acids. Written as DNA, the CDR3 is TGCAGCGTTGAAGTAGGACAGTCCACTGAAGCTTCCTTT. This sequence encodes CSVEVGQSTEASF.

A remark on this clonotype: The junction departs from germline at one end; a sequencing error may be responsible. This chain uses TRBV2 with TRBJ1-4; D may be TRBD1 (5 bases). The CDR3 is made up of 16 amino acids. Germline V gene sequence: CDR1 SNHLY, CDR2 FYNNEI. CDR3: CASGEAGFWGIEKLFF. Here the CDR3 DNA reads TGTGCCAGCGGTGAAGCGGGCTTCTGGGGCATTGAAAAACTGTTTTTT.

To note about this clonotype: A much more abundant neighbour one base away suggests this may be a read error. The chain combines TRBV13 with TRBJ2-4; D is possibly TRBD2 (7 bases). The CDR3 has 16 amino acids. From germline, CDR1 is PRHDT and CDR2 FYEKMQ (reference sequence). Trimming removed 5 bases at V and 3 bases at J, with 17 bases between. Here the CDR3 DNA reads TGTGCCAGCAGCCCCGAGGGGGGGCTCGACAAAAACATTCAGTACTTC. Translation gives CASSPEGGLDKNIQYF.

This clonotype appeared a single time. One end of the junction does not line up with germline, which may come from a read error. The rearrangement links TRBV10-2 to TRBJ2-5; D is perhaps TRBD1 (5 bases). The CDR3 covers 15 residues. Germline V CDR1 and CDR2: WSHSY, SAAADI. Here the CDR3 reads CASSEWVGVQESQYF. As DNA, the CDR3 is TGCGCCAGCAGTGAGTGGGTAGGGGTTCAAGAGAGCCAGTACTTC.

In its sample, this clonotype was seen many times. The chain carries TRBV6-5 and TRBJ2-5, with 7 bases aligning to TRBD1. The CDR3 extends over 17 amino acids. After removal of 0 bases from V and 5 bases from J, the junction contained 12 bases not matched to a gene. Germline V gives CDR1 MNHEY, CDR2 SVGAGI. The CDR3 sequence is CASSYSLGQRNSETQYF. DNA for the CDR3: TGTGCCAGCAGTTACTCGCTGGGACAGCGGAATTCGGAGACCCAGTACTTC.

As to this clonotype: The germline gene is not matched at one end of the junction; a read error may be the cause. The chain recombines TRBV5-1 with TRBJ2-3; 7 bases fit TRBD2. The germline V gene has CDR1 SGHRS and CDR2 YFSETQ. The CDR3 is 17 amino acids. The CDR3 DNA is TGCCCCAGCAGCTTGGGTTTCGGACTAGTAACCACAGATACGCAGTATTTT. Its protein product is CPSSLGFGLVTTDTQYF.

This clonotype was seen repeatedly, ten times or more. This chain connects TRBV4-1 to TRBJ2-5, with D tentatively TRBD2 (5 bases). This CDR3 region has 15 residues. Germline CDR1 and CDR2: MGHRA and YSYEKL. V lost 0 bases and J lost 0, with 8 bases in between. The DNA of the CDR3 is TGCGCCAGCAGCCAAGACTCGGGGTACCAAGAGACCCAGTACTTC. It encodes CASSQDSGYQETQYF.

The genes are TRBV5-1 and TRBJ1-2; D ambiguous. This CDR3 contains 12 residues. Germline assignment: CDR1 SGHRS and CDR2 YFSETQ. Trimming removed 5 bases from V and 8 bases from J, with 13 bases in between. The CDR3 region has the DNA TGCGCCAGCAGTTCCGCGACCTGGGGCTACACCTTC. This sequence encodes CASSSATWGYTF.

A word on this clonotype: The junction differs from germline at one of its ends, possibly a read error. The chain links TRBV11-2 to TRBJ1-2; 7 bases align to TRBD1. The CDR3 consists of 15 residues. Looked up from germline, CDR1 is SGHAT and CDR2 is FQNNGV. In nucleotides, the CDR3 is TGTGTCAGCAACTTAGGCGGAGGGGGCTGGTATGGCTACACCTTC. Amino acid sequence: CVSNLGGGGWYGYTF.

Concerning this clonotype: A much bigger clone sits one base away, suggesting this may be a read error. The chain has TRBV29-1 and TRBJ1-2, with a tentative D call TRBD1 (5 bases). The CDR3 has 11 residues. Germline loops: CDR1 SQVTM, CDR2 ANQGSEA. CDR3 sequence: CIVARDRGYTF. For the CDR3, the DNA is TGCATCGTGGCCCGGGACCGAGGCTACACCTTC.

At least ten counts were recorded for this clonotype. The chain uses TRBV4-2 and TRBJ2-3; 11 positions match TRBD2. Germline CDR1 is LGHNA and CDR2 is YNFKEQ. The CDR3 covers 16 residues. Germline trimming cut 2 bases from V and 2 bases from J; bases unmatched to any gene: 3. CDR3 residues: CASSQFSGRDTDTQYF. In DNA, the CDR3 is TGTGCCAGCAGCCAATTTAGCGGGAGGGACACAGATACGCAGTATTTT.

As for this clonotype: This may be a read error: a much more frequent sequence differs by one nucleotide. The rearrangement uses TRBV6-2 or TRBV6-3 and TRBJ2-2; D not certain. CDR1 is MNHEY and CDR2 is SVGEGT in the germline V gene. CDR3 length: 12 amino acids. Trimming took off 7 bases at V and 9 bases at J, with 12 bases between the two ends. As DNA, the CDR3 is TGTGCCAGCACCCGCTGTGGCTGGGAGCTGTTTTTT. Its translation is CASTRCGWELFF.

DNA of the CDR3: TGTGCCAGCAGCGGACGACTAGCGGGAGGGACCAGGGAGCTGTTTTTT. It is translated as CASSGRLAGGTRELFF. The chain carries TRBV11-1 and TRBJ2-2; TRBD2 matches 14 bases. CDR3 size: 16 residues. Germline trimming cut 5 bases from V and 9 bases from J; bases unmatched to any gene: 8. In germline, CDR1 is SGHAT, CDR2 FQDESV (reference sequence).

This clonotype was seen only a few times. The V gene is TRBV6-1, the J gene TRBJ1-5; no clear D. The V gene lost 8 bases and the J gene lost 6 bases, with 17 bases spanning the gap. Germline loops: CDR1 MNHNS, CDR2 SASEGT. The CDR3 covers 14 residues. CDR3 loop: CASVGPGGSQPQHF. The CDR3 region has the DNA TGTGCCAGCGTCGGTCCAGGCGGCAGTCAGCCCCAGCATTTT.

This sequence joins TRBV5-4 and TRBJ2-3; D could derive from TRBD1 or TRBD2 (7 bases each). The CDR3 extends over 16 amino acids. Germline V gene data show CDR1 as SGHNT and CDR2 as YYREEE (reference sequence). Trimming removed 3 bases from V and 1 base from J, with 15 bases in between. CDR3 sequence (DNA): TGTGCCAGCAGCTCAGGGGGTGCGGGAGGCACAGATACGCAGTATTTT. As protein: CASSSGGAGGTDTQYF.

Details on this clonotype: A read error may explain this, as a much larger clone is one base away. This sequence joins TRBV6-1 and TRBJ2-1; D unresolved. The CDR3 extends over 12 amino acids. Germline CDR1 and CDR2: MNHNS and SASEGT. Between the trimmed V and J ends, which lost 6 bases and 10 bases, there was a span of 13 bases. CDR3: CASRETMNEQFF. The DNA for the CDR3 is TGTGCCAGCAGGGAAACTATGAACGAGCAGTTCTTC.

Details on this clonotype: A single base separates this from a much larger clone, so it may be a read error. This chain links TRBV12-3 or TRBV12-4 with TRBJ1-3; D gene unclear. There are 15 residues in the CDR3. The CDR3 DNA sequence: TGTGCCAGCAGTCCGAAAGGAAGCTCTGGAAGCACCATATATTTT. Encoded protein: CASSPKGSSGSTIYF.